This T cell receptor (beta chain) was found in a study of long-term antiretroviral therapy in people with HIV (dated by TCRdb to the early 2020s). In terms of the full investigation: Collection of the earliest samples took place about a decade ahead of the 2015 WHO recommendation for immediate ART, at a time when ART was typically delayed until CD4 counts fell. A total of 150 to 200 cryopreserved PBMC samples came from 25 to 35 adults with confirmed HIV infection and were collected serially over a mean of roughly six years (range 1-12). A retrospective serial study tested whether changes in peripheral blood TRB repertoire composition and diversity were associated with ART initiation and durable HIV suppression. About 35% of the 30 participants with HIV were female. No cross-contamination during QIAcube processing was shown when test extractions of a monoclonal T-cell line were performed alongside 30 to 40 polyclonal samples. Summary of the overall study and its limitations: The samples were dated from about 2004 to 2017, and the ART regimens that were used may be less effective than current ART regimens. Inferences about post-ART repertoire changes were limited because no data were available on ART adherence, viral resistance or therapy changes. HIV repertoires had narrower CDR3 length ranges than controls, and the network structure suggested an antigen-experienced repertoire that shifted only slightly toward naive after ART. Because pre-ART samples had limited cell numbers, profiling was done on unsorted PBMC rather than on sorted CD4+ and CD8+ T cells. At every time point, the repertoire was dominated by expanded TRB clones first identified before ART initiation, although this dominance fluctuated and, in many PLHIV, declined after ART. Owing to limited PBMC availability, only the TCR beta chain was sequenced, without alpha chain pairing. ART initiation was associated with a significant increase in TRB diversity, but diversity stayed significantly below transplant donor controls even after long-term ART.

This clone was detected a few times. Its cognate antigen has yet to be identified. Base qualities are not provided; no much larger clone lies one nucleotide away. The immunoSEQ hsTCRB v3.0 assay was used at survey level resolution to sequence the TRB variable region. The target sequencing depth for TRB was about 35,000-50,000 T-cell genomes per sample. An Illumina MiSeq with a v3 150-cycle kit was used to sequence the pooled TRB libraries. Processing in the source paper ran as follows. Repertoire analysis ran in R within a reproducible Nextflow workflow covering QC, data transformation and analysis. LymphoSeq2, an R package for AIRR-Seq data exploration, was used to implement custom analyses. After excluding several samples that yielded fewer than 5000 total TRB sequences, fewer than 200 HIV repertoires remained for analysis. Among the roughly 190 retained HIV repertoires, some 57 were collected before ART initiation and approximately 130 were collected after ART initiation. Repertoires were downsampled to 5000 TRB nucleotide sequences, with summary statistics averaged over 100 downsampling iterations. The analysis kept only TRB sequences whose CDR3 regions were at least seven amino acids long. Diversity was measured with a Shannon entropy-derived clonality score and the Gini coefficient. In the repertoire networks, any two of the top 5000 CDR3 amino acid sequences were linked whenever the two sequences differed by an edit distance of one. For TRB CDR3 amino acid sequences, GLIPH2 was used to predict antigen specificity groups and MHC restriction. CDR3 amino acid sequences were matched against VDJdb and McPAS-TCR to flag known CMV, EBV, HIV or tissue antigen associations. Pre-ART, post-ART and control groups were compared with Wilcoxon signed-rank tests and Holm-Bonferroni correction. The immuneACCESS repertoire file appears here via TCRdb, limited to in-frame rearrangements. These files lack a portion of the clones; in checked studies, under half of the deficit traces to unresolved V genes, and the cause of the others is not known. V, J and clone size are those of that table, while D and trimming were read from the DNA. This sample gives roughly 42,000 clones in total; 75% to 90% of them show up just once. The ten largest clones represent over 5.5% of the sample.

Inclusion was restricted to participants for whom at least one PBMC sample before ART initiation and at least two post-ART samples were available. All participants with HIV were treated in the United States of America. Cryopreserved samples of about 0.95-10 million PBMC were thawed and washed before DNA extraction. At the time of the earliest PBMC sample, participants with HIV were aged between roughly 23 and 60 years. Per participant, PBMC samples came from 1-4 timepoints prior to ART initiation and 2-8 timepoints following ART initiation, for a median of 7 samples. Serial HIV viral load, CD4+ T-cell count, ART history and demographic data were obtained for every participant. Genomic DNA was extracted from unsorted PBMC with a Qiagen kit on a QIAcube, processed in batches of 12 samples. From a lookup of the germline V gene, CDR1 and CDR2 are SGHDT and YYEEEE. Relative to germline, V is 0 bases shorter and J is 8 bases shorter, with 11 bases between their ends. Inclusive of the bounding cysteine and phenylalanine, the CDR3 is 13 residues long. The entry retains the CDR3 DNA only, 39 bases that are in frame from base 1.

The TCR was taken from a woman aged 45-65 years with HIV. Source: unsorted PBMCs, taken 3.1 years after starting antiretroviral therapy. The receptor chain draws on TRBV5-6 and TRBJ1-2; the D gene is possibly TRBD1, with 6 bases matching. The CDR3 sequence is CASSLGRGDGYTF. The sequenced DNA is TGTGCCAGCAGCTTGGGCAGGGGAGACGGCTACACCTTC.